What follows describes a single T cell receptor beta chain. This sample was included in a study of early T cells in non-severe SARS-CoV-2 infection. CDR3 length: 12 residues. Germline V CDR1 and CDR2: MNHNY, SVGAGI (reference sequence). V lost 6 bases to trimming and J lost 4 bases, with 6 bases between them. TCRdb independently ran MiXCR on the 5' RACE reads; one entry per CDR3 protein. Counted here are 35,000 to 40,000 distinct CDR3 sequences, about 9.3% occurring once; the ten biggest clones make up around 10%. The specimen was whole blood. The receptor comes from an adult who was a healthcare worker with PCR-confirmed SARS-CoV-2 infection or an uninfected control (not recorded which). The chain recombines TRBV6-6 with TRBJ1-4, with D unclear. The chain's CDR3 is CASSPINEKLFF. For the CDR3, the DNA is TGTGCCAGCAGCCCCATTAATGAAAAACTGTTTTTT.